This T cell receptor beta chain was documented in a study of cytomegalovirus exposure and HLA in healthy donors. Findings and caveats of the study: Sequencing likely produced, as an artifact, a cluster of highly shared sequence variants. Common viral pathogens (according to a later analysis) appeared linked to several of the most significant clusters.

On this clone: What it binds is unknown.

The CDR3 has 15 residues. The germline gives CDR1 SGHRS, CDR2 YFSETQ. The ends were cut back, 4 bases at V and 5 bases at J, with 16 bases in the middle. With 60 Vbeta and 13 Jbeta primers, the PCR was carried out. Profiled with immunoSEQ multiplex PCR; TCRdb holds only in-frame clones, not every one. The table lists roughly 110,000 clones, about 72% of them singletons. This receptor was taken from a man between 18 and 35 years old in good health and CMV-seronegative. Sequenced material: PBMCs. This sequence joins TRBV5-1 and TRBJ2-1; a weak D match, TRBD2 (7 bases). Here the CDR3 reads CASSTGGAFDNEQFF. CDR3 in DNA: TGCGCCAGCAGCACTGGGGGGGCCTTCGACAATGAGCAGTTCTTC.